The rows below give T cell receptor beta chains drawn from one sample of a study of regulatory T cells in long-lasting Graves disease. TCRdb reprocessed the multiplex PCR reads via MiXCR and lists one record per CDR3 protein. The sample carries more than 650,000 distinct CDR3 sequences, about 32% recorded once. This specimen was peripheral blood mononuclear cells (PBMCs), taken when the disease was refractory, from a patient treated with antithyroid drugs. The receptors derive from a female donor with Graves disease. The CDR3 runs from the conserved cysteine through the conserved F or W. The order of the fields is J gene, V gene, CDR3 protein.

TRBJ1-1 | TRBV6-2/TRBV6-3 | CASKRSGMGTEAFF
TRBJ2-2 | TRBV27 | CASRRWGQGNGELFF
TRBJ1-5 | TRBV19 | CASGQYGRAGNQPQHF
TRBJ1-5 | TRBV28 | CASRSDRATQPQHF
TRBJ1-3 | TRBV20-1 | CSAKEYGNTIYF
TRBJ2-7 | TRBV28 | CASIPPGQRYEQYF
TRBJ2-5 | TRBV29-1 | CSVGTGRETQYF
TRBJ1-6 | TRBV7-8 | CASTLQRGDNSPLHF
TRBJ2-7 | TRBV10-3 | CANGQGAREQYF
TRBJ1-6 | TRBV20-1 | CSARGTVNSPLHF
TRBJ2-7 | TRBV7-2 | CASSLVWGGEYEQYF
TRBJ2-7 | TRBV12-5 | CASGWAGEEQYF
TRBJ1-1 | TRBV5-1 | CASSLDSIAEAFF
TRBJ1-1 | TRBV28 | CASSPPRGSLNTEAFF
TRBJ1-2 | TRBV14 | CASPRPTRQGNYGYTF
TRBJ2-7 | TRBV20-1 | CSATTSVYYEQYF